A single TCR beta chain is shown here with its context. Antigen unknown. Trimming shortened V by 7 bases and J by 10 bases, and 20 bases separated the two germline ends. The CDR3 is 15 residues long. The germline gives CDR1 MNHNS, CDR2 SASEGT. This entry is derived from a study of T cells in Graves' hyperthyroidism and ophthalmopathy. Findings and caveats of the study: For ophthalmopathy, model prediction preceded onset by a median about 6.2 months.

Amplified TCR beta CDR3 regions came from RNA transcripts. The TCR CDR3 first-round RT-PCR relied on the HTBI primer set. TCRdb redid the calling of the multiplex PCR reads with MiXCR, one entry per CDR3 protein. The table shows 350,000 to 400,000 distinct CDR3 sequences, with 15% occurring only once. The receptor comes from a woman in her twenties or thirties with Graves' hyperthyroidism. The chain links TRBV6-1 to TRBJ1-6, with TRBD1 as a possible D gene (5 bases). The sequenced sample was blood. The DNA for the CDR3 is TGTGCCAGCACCTTCCTGAGGAGGGGTGAATCACCCCTCCACTTT. The encoded protein is CASTFLRRGESPLHF.